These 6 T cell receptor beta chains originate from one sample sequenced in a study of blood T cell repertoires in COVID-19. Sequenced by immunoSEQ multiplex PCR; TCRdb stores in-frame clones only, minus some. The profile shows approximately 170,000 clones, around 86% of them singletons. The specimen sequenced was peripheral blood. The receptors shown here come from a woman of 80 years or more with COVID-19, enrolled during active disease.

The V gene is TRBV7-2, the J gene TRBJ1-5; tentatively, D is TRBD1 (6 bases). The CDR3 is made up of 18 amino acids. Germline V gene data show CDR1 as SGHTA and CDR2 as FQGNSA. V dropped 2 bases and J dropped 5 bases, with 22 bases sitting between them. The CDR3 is CASSLSGLWSGADQPQHF. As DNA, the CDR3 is TGTGCCAGCAGCTTATCGGGCCTCTGGTCAGGGGCAGATCAGCCCCAGCATTTT.

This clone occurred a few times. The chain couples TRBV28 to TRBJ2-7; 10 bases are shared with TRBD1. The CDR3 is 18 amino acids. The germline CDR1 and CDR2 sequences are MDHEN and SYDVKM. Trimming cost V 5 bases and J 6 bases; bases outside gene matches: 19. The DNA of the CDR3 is TGTGCCAGCAGTCCCCCCGGGACAGGGGTTACGCCCGCTGGCGAGCAGTACTTC. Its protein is CASSPPGTGVTPAGEQYF.

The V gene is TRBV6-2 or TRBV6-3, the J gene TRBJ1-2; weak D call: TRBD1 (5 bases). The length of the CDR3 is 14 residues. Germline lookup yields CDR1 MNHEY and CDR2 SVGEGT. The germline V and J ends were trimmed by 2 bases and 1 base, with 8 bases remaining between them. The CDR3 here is CASSYIGGNYGYTF. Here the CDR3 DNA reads TGTGCCAGCAGTTACATCGGGGGTAACTATGGCTACACCTTC.

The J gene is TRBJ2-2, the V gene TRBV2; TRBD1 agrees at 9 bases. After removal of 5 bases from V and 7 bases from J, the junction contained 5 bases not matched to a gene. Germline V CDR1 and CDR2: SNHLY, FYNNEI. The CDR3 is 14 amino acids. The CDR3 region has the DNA TGTGCCAGCAGTTATGGGACAGGGATCGGGGAGCTGTTTTTT. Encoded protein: CASSYGTGIGELFF.

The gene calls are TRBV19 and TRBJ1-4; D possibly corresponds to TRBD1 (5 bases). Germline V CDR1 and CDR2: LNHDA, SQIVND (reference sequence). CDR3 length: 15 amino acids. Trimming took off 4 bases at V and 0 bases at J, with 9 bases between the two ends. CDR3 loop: CASSTTVPTNEKLFF. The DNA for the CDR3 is TGTGCCAGTAGTACGACAGTTCCAACTAATGAAAAACTGTTTTTT. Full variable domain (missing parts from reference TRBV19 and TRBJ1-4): DGGITQSPKYLFRKEGQNVTLSCEQNLNHDAMYWYRQDPGQGLRLIYYSQIVNDFQKGDIAEGYSVSREKKESFPLTVTSAQKNPTAFYLCASSTTVPTNEKLFFGSGTQLSVL.

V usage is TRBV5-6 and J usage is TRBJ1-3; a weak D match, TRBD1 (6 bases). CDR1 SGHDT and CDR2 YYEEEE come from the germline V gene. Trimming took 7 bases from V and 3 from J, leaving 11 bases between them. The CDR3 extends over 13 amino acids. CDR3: CASGGSDGNTIYF. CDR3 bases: TGTGCCAGCGGGGGCTCAGATGGAAACACCATATATTTT.